This T cell receptor (beta chain) was sequenced in a study of blood T cell repertoires in COVID-19. Study information: Samples representing acute and convalescent COVID-19 were sourced from the United States, Italy and Spain.

Clones were read by immunoSEQ multiplex PCR, and TCRdb kept only the in-frame ones, dropping some. The sample contains under 400,000 clones, 90% of which appear only once. This CDR3 comprises 16 residues. From germline, CDR1 is SGDLS and CDR2 YYNGEE. V lost 3 bases to trimming and J lost 4 bases; unmatched junction nucleotides: 9. This TCR came from a man between 18 and 35 years old with active or convalescent COVID-19. This sequence joins TRBV9 and TRBJ2-3; TRBD1 matches at 9 bases. The sequenced sample was peripheral blood. CDR3 residues: CASSGNRDRVSDTQYF. The CDR3, as DNA: TGTGCCAGCAGCGGGAACCGGGACAGGGTATCAGATACGCAGTATTTT.